The 17 T cell receptor beta chains below were found in one sample sequenced in a study of blood T cell repertoires in COVID-19. The assay was immunoSEQ multiplex PCR, and TCRdb's table has in-frame clones only and misses some. The data contain approximately 70,000 clones, about 86% of them seen just once; the ten biggest clones take up roughly 4.8%. The sequenced sample consisted of peripheral blood. Receptors were obtained from a woman aged 55-70 years with acute or convalescent COVID-19.

The chain uses TRBV14 and TRBJ2-7; D is perhaps TRBD1 (6 bases). The CDR3 is 13 residues long. V was pared by 1 base and J by 11 bases, with 15 bases between. CDR1 SGHDN and CDR2 FVKESK come from the germline V gene. As DNA, the CDR3 is TGTGCCAGCAGCCAAGCCGGGACACCAATGAAGTACTTC. Protein product: CASSQAGTPMKYF.

This chain connects TRBV5-1 to TRBJ1-1; 9 nucleotides agree with TRBD1. The V gene's germline CDR1 is SGHRS and CDR2 YFSETQ. The CDR3 runs 15 residues. Trimming at V came to 0 bases and at J to 5 bases, leaving 5 bases not matched to a gene. CDR3 bases: TGCGCCAGCAGCTTGGAGGGGACAGGGAGGACTGAAGCTTTCTTT. Translated, it gives CASSLEGTGRTEAFF.

Only one count was recorded for this clone. This sequence joins TRBV3-1 (or the pseudogene TRBV3-2) and TRBJ2-1, with 9 bases identical to TRBD2. Germline V gives CDR1 LGHDT, CDR2 YNNKEL (reference sequence). J gave up 7 bases and V 10 bases, and 14 bases lay outside the gene matches. The CDR3 extends over 15 amino acids. CDR3 DNA sequence: TGTGCCACCATGAAGCGGGGGGCCACCAATAATGAGCAGTTCTTC. Translating gives CATMKRGATNNEQFF.

The chain couples TRBV2 to TRBJ2-3, with D perhaps TRBD2 (5 bases). V dropped 8 bases and J dropped 2 bases, with 11 bases sitting between them. Germline V gives CDR1 SNHLY, CDR2 FYNNEI. The CDR3 contains 13 residues. The CDR3 is CASRDLNTDTQYF. For the CDR3, the DNA is TGTGCCAGCCGGGATTTAAACACAGATACGCAGTATTTT.

The V and J genes are TRBV4-1 and TRBJ2-1; 9 bases map to TRBD1. The CDR3 covers 15 residues. From germline, CDR1 is MGHRA and CDR2 YSYEKL. V shed 3 bases, J shed 3 bases, and the junction held 3 bases outside the gene matches. Here the CDR3 reads CASSHPGQGYNEQFF. CDR3 in DNA: TGCGCCAGCAGCCATCCGGGACAGGGCTACAATGAGCAGTTCTTC.

The V and J genes are TRBV10-2 and TRBJ1-6; D ambiguous. This CDR3 has 12 residues. Germline V gene data show CDR1 as WSHSY and CDR2 as SAAADI. V was shortened by 7 bases and J by 8 bases, with 9 bases between the two germline ends. The CDR3 nucleotides are TGCGCCAGCAAGCGTACGGATTCACCCCTCCACTTT. Translation gives CASKRTDSPLHF.

The chain recombines TRBV18 with TRBJ2-7, with 10 bases identical to TRBD1. The CDR3 totals 15 residues. The V and J ends lost 0 bases and 3 bases, in that order; junction bases with no gene match: 2. The germline V gene encodes CDR1 KGHSH and CDR2 LQKENI. The CDR3 DNA is TGTGCCAGCTCACCACCCGGACAGGGGGGCTACGAGCAGTACTTC. This sequence encodes CASSPPGQGGYEQYF.

V usage is TRBV11-2 and J usage is TRBJ1-6; TRBD1 is a possible D gene (6 bases). CDR3 length equals 15 residues. Per the germline V gene, CDR1 is SGHAT and CDR2 is FQNNGV. V was shortened by 2 bases and J by 10 bases, with 15 bases between the two germline ends. The CDR3 nucleotides read TGTGCCAGCAGCTTAATAACAGGGAGACGGTCACCCCTCCACTTT. Translation: CASSLITGRRSPLHF.

The chain has TRBV3-1 (or the pseudogene TRBV3-2) and TRBJ1-4, with D perhaps matching TRBD1 (6 bases). The CDR3 consists of 15 residues. CDR1 LGHDT and CDR2 YNNKEL come from the germline V gene (reference sequence). Trimming shortened V by 2 bases and J by 4 bases, and 11 bases separated the two germline ends. In DNA form, the CDR3 reads TGTGCCAGCAGCCAACTTGGACAGTATAATGAAAAACTGTTTTTT. Its translation is CASSQLGQYNEKLFF.

A remark on this clone: Distinct nucleotide sequences in the sample also encode this CDR3. The rearrangement uses TRBV9 and TRBJ1-2; 11 positions match TRBD1. The CDR3 has 17 residues. CDR1 is SGDLS and CDR2 is YYNGEE in the germline V gene. Trimming at V came to 4 bases and at J to 1 base, leaving 9 bases not matched to a gene. The CDR3 loop reads CASSSTPGQGGNYGYTF. The CDR3, as DNA: TGTGCCAGCAGCTCAACCCCGGGACAGGGGGGTAACTATGGCTACACCTTC. The complete variable domain, with remaining parts taken from reference TRBV9 and TRBJ1-2, reads DSGVTQTPKHLITATGQRVTLRCSPRSGDLSVYWYQQSLDQGLQFLIQYYNGEERAKGNILERFSAQQFPDLHSELNLSSLELGDSALYFCASSSTPGQGGNYGYTFGSGTRLTVV.

The chain uses TRBV7-3 and TRBJ2-6, with TRBD2 as a possible D gene (7 bases). The CDR3 runs 18 residues. The V gene lost 3 bases and the J gene lost 0 bases, with 15 bases spanning the gap. Germline CDR1 SGHTA, CDR2 FQGTGA. CDR3 region: CASSFRGGLYSGANVLTF. In DNA, the CDR3 is TGTGCCAGCAGCTTTCGCGGGGGCCTCTACTCTGGGGCCAACGTCCTGACTTTC. The whole variable domain, filled in from reference TRBV7-3 and TRBJ2-6, reads GAGVSQTPSNKVTEKGKYVELRCDPISGHTALYWYRQSLGQGPEFLIYFQGTGAADDSGLPNDRFFAVRPEGSVSTLKIQRTERGDSAVYLCASSFRGGLYSGANVLTFGAGSRLTVL.

The table lists this clone with a count of one. The chain joins TRBV7-2 to TRBJ1-3, with TRBD1 matching 10 bases. Germline lookup yields CDR1 SGHTA and CDR2 FQGNSA. After removal of 4 bases from V and 3 bases from J, the junction contained 3 bases not matched to a gene. The CDR3 is 15 residues long. In nucleotides, the CDR3 is TGTGCCAGCAGCTCCGGGACAGGGGATGGAAACACCATATATTTT. It specifies CASSSGTGDGNTIYF.

The genes are TRBV6-6 and TRBJ1-6; D is possibly TRBD1 (5 bases). Germline lookup yields CDR1 MNHNY and CDR2 SVGAGI (reference sequence). The V end lost 4 bases, the J end lost 12 bases, and 13 bases lay between the germline ends. The CDR3 is made up of 13 amino acids. The CDR3 loop reads CASSSTAGKPLHF. The CDR3 coding sequence is TGTGCCAGCAGTTCGACCGCAGGGAAACCCCTCCACTTT.

This clone was observed a few times. V gene TRBV2 combines with J gene TRBJ2-3, with 10 bases fitting TRBD2. Unmatched junction bases numbered 11, after V lost 3 bases and J lost 8 bases. CDR1 and CDR2 (germline): SNHLY, FYNNEI. This CDR3 spans 16 amino acids. CDR3 sequence: CASSDISGGAGGTQYF. The CDR3 nucleotides are TGTGCCAGCAGTGACATCAGCGGGGGGGCAGGGGGTACGCAGTATTTT. The complete variable domain, with remaining parts taken from reference TRBV2 and TRBJ2-3, reads EPEVTQTPSHQVTQMGQEVILRCVPISNHLYFYWYRQILGQKVEFLVSFYNNEISEKSEIFDDQFSVERPDGSNFTLKIRSTKLEDSAMYFCASSDISGGAGGTQYFGPGTRLTVL.

This clone showed up just once. The chain carries TRBV5-1 and TRBJ1-4; 9 bases agree with TRBD1. J was trimmed by 5 bases and V by 4 bases; bases with no gene match: 12. Germline-derived CDR1 and CDR2 are SGHRS and YFSETQ. This CDR3 is built from 17 residues. The CDR3 spells CASSRFSGTGLNEKLFF. The CDR3 DNA reads TGCGCCAGCAGCCGCTTTTCCGGGACAGGGTTGAATGAAAAACTGTTTTTT.

CDR3 nucleotides: TGTGCCTTCCTAGTTGGGGGCTACACCTTC. Translating gives CAFLVGGYTF. The J gene is TRBJ1-2, the V gene TRBV30; the D is unclear. The germline V gene has CDR1 GTSNPN and CDR2 SVGIG (reference sequence). The germline V and J ends were trimmed by 7 bases and 8 bases, with 11 bases remaining between them. CDR3 size: 10 residues.

This clone has a handful of counts. The rearrangement uses TRBV5-4 and TRBJ2-3; 9 bases map to TRBD1. The CDR3 is 14 residues long. The germline V gene has CDR1 SGHNT and CDR2 YYREEE (reference sequence). The V and J ends lost 4 bases and 4 bases, in that order; junction bases with no gene match: 4. The CDR3 sequence is CASSPGQGADTQYF. The CDR3 nucleotides are TGTGCCAGCAGCCCGGGACAGGGCGCAGATACGCAGTATTTT.